Each of the 20 T cell receptor beta chains below was sequenced from the same sample in a study of T cells in localized non-small cell lung cancer. Clones were sequenced by immunoSEQ multiplex PCR, and TCRdb holds only the in-frame ones, with some missing. The sample includes approximately 83,000 clones, around nine tenths of them seen just once. The specimen was peripheral blood, collected before any cancer treatment. The receptor source for this set is a woman between 35 and 70 years old with stage I squamous cell lung carcinoma.

The gene calls are TRBV5-1 and TRBJ2-2, with TRBD1 matching over 10 bases. The V gene end was trimmed by 0 bases and the J gene end by 4 bases; junction bases not matched to a gene: 3. Per the germline V gene, CDR1 is SGHRS and CDR2 is YFSETQ. The CDR3 length is 16 residues. CDR3: CASSLAGTGATGELFF. DNA of the CDR3: TGCGCCAGCAGCTTGGCCGGGACAGGGGCCACCGGGGAGCTGTTTTTT.

This chain uses TRBV14 with TRBJ1-3; 7 bases match TRBD1. Per germline, CDR1 SGHDN and CDR2 FVKESK. Trimming took 6 bases from V and 2 from J; bases not matched to a gene: 1. The CDR3 totals 13 residues. In DNA, the CDR3 is TGTGCCAGCAGGCAGGGGGCTGGAAACACCATATATTTT. Translation: CASRQGAGNTIYF.

The CDR3 here is CSVNTTAPNTEAFF. In DNA form, the CDR3 reads TGCAGCGTTAATACGACAGCCCCGAACACTGAAGCTTTCTTT. This sequence joins TRBV29-1 and TRBJ1-1, with a possible D match to TRBD1 (5 bases). This CDR3 contains 14 residues. Trimming removed 5 bases from V and 1 base from J, with 14 bases in between. Germline-derived CDR1 and CDR2 are SQVTM and ANQGSEA.

This rearrangement joins TRBV6-5 to TRBJ2-7; D is unresolved. Germline V lookup: CDR1 MNHEY, CDR2 SVGAGI. The length of the CDR3 is 11 residues. The V and J ends lost 2 bases and 4 bases respectively, with 3 bases between them. As DNA, the CDR3 is TGTGCCAGCAGTTACCGATACGAGCAGTACTTC. Amino acid sequence: CASSYRYEQYF.

J is TRBJ1-5 and V is TRBV30; 7 positions match TRBD1. The V segment lost 4 bases and the J segment 5 bases; nucleotides outside the gene matches: 2. Germline values: CDR1 GTSNPN, CDR2 SVGIG (reference sequence). CDR3 length equals 12 residues. The chain's CDR3 is CAWKQGHQPQHF. CDR3 sequence (DNA): TGTGCCTGGAAACAGGGGCATCAGCCCCAGCATTTT.

This rearrangement joins TRBV12-5 to TRBJ1-5, with D hard to call. The V gene lost 3 bases and the J gene lost 1 base, with 10 bases spanning the gap. Germline loops: CDR1 LGHNT, CDR2 FRNRAP. The CDR3 contains 15 residues. CDR3: CASGLLSGSNQPQHF. Here the CDR3 DNA reads TGTGCTAGTGGTTTATTGTCGGGGAGCAATCAGCCCCAGCATTTT.

CDR3 amino acids: CAISPRQQANYGYTF. The CDR3 DNA reads TGTGCCATCAGTCCTAGACAGCAAGCTAACTATGGCTACACCTTC. V is TRBV10-3 and J is TRBJ1-2; D is possibly TRBD1 (5 bases). Germline CDR1 is ENHRY and CDR2 is SYGVKD. The CDR3 is made up of 15 amino acids. V gave up 5 bases and J gave up 0 bases, with 13 bases separating them.

V usage is TRBV4-2 and J usage is TRBJ2-5; 11 bases line up with TRBD2. With 1 base clipped from V and 2 bases from J, the junction kept 6 bases outside the gene matches. The CDR3 length is 17 residues. Germline V gives CDR1 LGHNA, CDR2 YNFKEQ. This CDR3 is CASSQGETSGIQETQYF. CDR3 nucleotide sequence: TGTGCCAGCAGCCAAGGGGAGACTAGCGGGATACAAGAGACCCAGTACTTC.

The chain employs TRBV9 and TRBJ1-2, with D tentatively TRBD1 (5 bases). The germline V and J ends were trimmed by 1 base and 6 bases, with 7 bases remaining between them. The CDR3 contains 12 residues. In germline, CDR1 is SGDLS, CDR2 YYNGEE. CDR3 region: CASSVLGDGYTF. In DNA form, the CDR3 reads TGTGCCAGCAGCGTATTAGGGGATGGCTACACCTTC.

The gene calls are TRBV30 and TRBJ1-2; D gene uncertain. CDR3 size: 11 residues. The germline gives CDR1 GTSNPN, CDR2 SVGIG (reference sequence). V lost 7 bases and J 3 bases, leaving 9 bases between the germline ends. DNA for the CDR3: TGTGCCTCTATAACCCACTATGGCTACACCTTC. Protein product: CASITHYGYTF.

On this clone: The identical CDR3 is also encoded by other nucleotide sequences in the sample. The CDR3 nucleotides are TGTGCCAGCAGCCAGGGAGGCGGCTATGGCTACACCTTC. This codes for CASSQGGGYGYTF. The gene calls are TRBV14 and TRBJ1-2; D gene uncertain. Germline assignment: CDR1 SGHDN and CDR2 FVKESK. V lost 3 bases to trimming and J lost 4 bases, with 9 bases between them. There are 13 residues in the CDR3. The full variable domain, its missing parts supplied by reference TRBV14 and TRBJ1-2, is EAGVTQFPSHSVIEKGQTVTLRCDPISGHDNLYWYRRVMGKEIKFLLHFVKESKQDESGMPNNRFLAERTGGTYSTLKVQPAELEDSGVYFCASSQGGGYGYTFGSGTRLTVV.

This rearrangement joins TRBV7-3 to TRBJ2-1, with D possibly being TRBD1 (6 bases). This CDR3 comprises 14 residues. Trimming cost V 5 bases and J 4 bases, with 12 bases left between them. Germline CDR1 is SGHTA and CDR2 is FQGTGA. The CDR3 region is CASSPSDRYNEQFF. The CDR3 bases are TGTGCCAGCAGCCCTTCCGACAGGTACAATGAGCAGTTCTTC.

The rearrangement uses TRBV6-5 and TRBJ1-6; no definite D call. This CDR3 has 13 residues. Germline V gives CDR1 MNHEY, CDR2 SVGAGI. V lost 2 bases and J 9 bases, leaving 8 bases between the germline ends. For the CDR3, the DNA is TGTGCCAGCAGTTACACGGGTACTTCACCCCTCCACTTT. It codes for CASSYTGTSPLHF.

V usage is TRBV14 and J usage is TRBJ2-4, with 9 bases fitting TRBD2. The CDR3 is 15 amino acids. The germline CDR1 and CDR2 sequences are SGHDN and FVKESK. The J segment lost 5 bases and the V segment lost 1 base, leaving 3 bases of the junction unmatched. The CDR3 DNA is TGTGCCAGCAGCCAAGTTGCGGGGGGGCAAAACATTCAGTACTTC. Translated: CASSQVAGGQNIQYF.

The rearrangement uses TRBV29-1 and TRBJ2-4; TRBD2 matches 12 bases. Germline V gives CDR1 SQVTM, CDR2 ANQGSEA. The V segment lost 0 bases and the J segment 9 bases; nucleotides outside the gene matches: 0. The CDR3 runs to 13 residues. CDR3 in amino acids: CSVEETSGGIQYF. CDR3 nucleotide sequence: TGCAGCGTTGAAGAGACTAGCGGGGGCATTCAGTACTTC. Full variable domain (rest looked up from reference TRBV29-1 and TRBJ2-4): SAVISQKPSRDICQRGTSLTIQCQVDSQVTMMFWYRQQPGQSLTLIATANQGSEATYESGFVIDKFPISRPNLTFSTLTVSNMSPEDSSIYLCSVEETSGGIQYFGAGTRLSVL.

V is TRBV5-1 and J is TRBJ2-7; weak D call: TRBD1 (6 bases). Germline loops: CDR1 SGHRS, CDR2 YFSETQ. The germline V and J ends were trimmed by 0 bases and 6 bases, with 10 bases remaining between them. The CDR3 totals 13 residues. The CDR3 sequence: CASSLGRQVEQYF. In DNA, the CDR3 is TGCGCCAGCAGCTTGGGGCGACAGGTCGAGCAGTACTTC.

V usage is TRBV6-7 and J usage is TRBJ2-3, with D tentatively TRBD1 (6 bases). TRBV6-7 is an ORF; its function is uncertain. V was trimmed by 2 bases and J by 3 bases, leaving 24 bases between them. The length of the CDR3 is 19 residues. The DNA of the CDR3 is TGTGCCAGCAGTTACACTCCGTTTCGGGCAGGGGCTCGGACAGATACGCAGTATTTT. Its translation is CASSYTPFRAGARTDTQYF.

The chain has TRBV9 and TRBJ2-3; no reliable D call. Germline assignment: CDR1 SGDLS and CDR2 YYNGEE. The CDR3 spans 13 residues. V shed 4 bases and J shed 2 bases, with 8 bases lying between them. The CDR3 loop reads CASSIGATDTQYF. Written as DNA, the CDR3 is TGTGCCAGCAGCATAGGAGCCACAGATACGCAGTATTTT.

The V gene is TRBV6-5, the J gene TRBJ1-4, with D possibly matching TRBD1 (5 bases). The CDR3 extends over 14 amino acids. The V end lost 4 bases, the J end lost 4 bases, and 10 bases lay between the germline ends. Germline V gene sequence: CDR1 MNHEY, CDR2 SVGAGI. The CDR3 reads CASSLGANNEKLFF. CDR3 DNA: TGTGCCAGCAGTTTAGGGGCTAATAATGAAAAACTGTTTTTT.

The chain has TRBV19 and TRBJ2-1, with 12 bases matching TRBD2. Germline V gives CDR1 LNHDA, CDR2 SQIVND (reference sequence). The trim removed 6 bases at V and 4 bases at J, leaving 7 bases unmatched. This CDR3 is built from 16 residues. In nucleotides, the CDR3 is TGTGCCAGTAGGGAACCCGGGACTAGCGGGTACAATGAGCAGTTCTTC. The encoded protein is CASREPGTSGYNEQFF.